The TCR beta chain under discussion was sequenced for a study of CD8 T cells in Susac syndrome. The CDR3 has 13 amino acids. CDR1 and CDR2 from the germline V gene are SQVTM and ANQGSEA. V lost 5 bases and J lost 6; bases outside the gene matches: 4. cDNA came from roughly 0.47 to 1 ug RNA primed by random hexamers. MiXCR was run by TCRdb on the immunoSEQ multiplex PCR reads, yielding one entry per CDR3 protein. This sample has a few hundred thousand distinct CDR3 sequences, with about 96% found just once. This clonotype was obtained from a human donor with multiple sclerosis. The chain recombines TRBV29-1 with TRBJ2-2; 9 bases are shared with TRBD2. The sample consisted of CD4+ T cells from PBMCs. The chain's CDR3 is CSVQTSGPGELFF. The CDR3 nucleotides are TGCAGCGTTCAGACTAGCGGCCCCGGGGAGCTGTTTTTT.